Listed below are T cell receptor beta chains from one sample, sequenced in a study of blood T cells in healthy people across ages. One entry per CDR3 protein, called by TCRdb with MiXCR from the 5' RACE reads. The sample shows approximately 2,000,000 distinct CDR3 sequences, about 39% of them seen only once. The material sequenced was blood. The receptors stem from a human donor in good health. CDR3s include the opening cysteine and the closing phenylalanine or tryptophan. The D gene is left open where the match is weak. Clone size is shown for a subset of rows, as once, few, many or a class of expanded clone.

j_gene: TRBJ2-5; abundance: .; len: 13; v_gene: TRBV6-5; d_gene: TRBD1; CDR3nt: TGTGCCAGCACCGTGTCAGGGGGTACGACCCAGTACTTC; CDR3aa: CASTVSGGTTQYF
j_gene: TRBJ1-1; abundance: few; len: 14; v_gene: TRBV7-2; d_gene: .; CDR3nt: TGTGCCAGCAGCATCGGACAGACGAACACTGAAGCTTTCTTT; CDR3aa: CASSIGQTNTEAFF
j_gene: TRBJ1-4; abundance: few; len: 14; v_gene: TRBV12-3/TRBV12-4; d_gene: TRBD1; CDR3nt: TGTGCCAGCAGTTGGGACAGGGTAAATGAAAAACTGTTTTTT; CDR3aa: CASSWDRVNEKLFF
j_gene: TRBJ1-1; abundance: .; len: 17; v_gene: TRBV7-8; d_gene: .; CDR3nt: TGTGCCAGCAGCTTAAAGCATCCGGGTGGAATGAACACTGAAGCTTTCTTT; CDR3aa: CASSLKHPGGMNTEAFF
j_gene: TRBJ2-1; abundance: .; len: 13; v_gene: TRBV20-1; d_gene: TRBD1; CDR3nt: TGCAGTGCCCGGGACAGCACCTACAATGAGCAGTTCTTC; CDR3aa: CSARDSTYNEQFF
j_gene: TRBJ2-5; abundance: .; len: 16; v_gene: TRBV7-2; d_gene: .; CDR3nt: TGTGCCAGCAGCACGACGGGACGCTTAATCCAAGAGACCCAGTACTTC; CDR3aa: CASSTTGRLIQETQYF
j_gene: TRBJ2-5; abundance: .; len: 14; v_gene: TRBV5-1; d_gene: .; CDR3nt: TGCGCCAGCAGCGTAGGACTCTTCGAGGAGACCCAGTACTTC; CDR3aa: CASSVGLFEETQYF
j_gene: TRBJ1-1; abundance: .; len: 16; v_gene: TRBV4-3; d_gene: .; CDR3nt: TGCGCCAGCAGCCGAATCCCGGGGGTTACGAACACTGAAGCTTTCTTT; CDR3aa: CASSRIPGVTNTEAFF
j_gene: TRBJ1-2; abundance: few; len: 14; v_gene: TRBV6-5; d_gene: .; CDR3nt: TGTGCCAGCAGTTACTCGGGTGCTAACTATGGCTACACCTTC; CDR3aa: CASSYSGANYGYTF
j_gene: TRBJ1-2; abundance: few; len: 13; v_gene: TRBV29-1; d_gene: .; CDR3nt: TGCAGCGTTGGGTGGCAGACTAACTATGGCTACACCTTC; CDR3aa: CSVGWQTNYGYTF
j_gene: TRBJ1-6; abundance: few; len: 15; v_gene: TRBV4-3; d_gene: TRBD1; CDR3nt: TGCGCCAGCAGCCAAGCTGAGAGGGGGCTCACACCCCTCCACTTT; CDR3aa: CASSQAERGLTPLHF
j_gene: TRBJ1-4; abundance: few; len: 14; v_gene: TRBV7-2; d_gene: .; CDR3nt: TGTGCCAGCAGGCCGGGAGGGGGGTACGAAAAACTGTTTTTT; CDR3aa: CASRPGGGYEKLFF
j_gene: TRBJ1-1; abundance: .; len: 14; v_gene: TRBV6-2/TRBV6-3; d_gene: TRBD1; CDR3nt: TGTGCCAGCAGTTACGGGACAGGGGCTTTCGCGGCTTTCTTT; CDR3aa: CASSYGTGAFAAFF
j_gene: TRBJ1-5; abundance: .; len: 13; v_gene: TRBV20-1; d_gene: .; CDR3nt: TGCAGTGCTAGTTTCAGAGACAATCAGCCCCAGCATTTT; CDR3aa: CSASFRDNQPQHF
j_gene: TRBJ1-2; abundance: .; len: 14; v_gene: TRBV2; d_gene: .; CDR3nt: TGTGCCAGCAGTGATGACAGGAGGGCTTTTGGCTACACCTTC; CDR3aa: CASSDDRRAFGYTF
j_gene: TRBJ2-6; abundance: few; len: 14; v_gene: TRBV5-1; d_gene: .; CDR3nt: TGTGCCAGTAGTCCCGTTACCGGGGCCAACGTCCTGACTTTC; CDR3aa: CASSPVTGANVLTF
j_gene: TRBJ1-1; abundance: .; len: 15; v_gene: TRBV10-3; d_gene: .; CDR3nt: TGCGCCATCAGTGCGCCCGGGACAAGGAGAACTGAAGCTTTCTTT; CDR3aa: CAISAPGTRRTEAFF
j_gene: TRBJ2-1; abundance: .; len: 15; v_gene: TRBV5-4; d_gene: TRBD2; CDR3nt: TGTGCCAGCAGCTTGGGAGCGGGGGGGCTGTTTGAGCAGTTCTTC; CDR3aa: CASSLGAGGLFEQFF
j_gene: TRBJ2-3; abundance: .; len: 17; v_gene: TRBV7-8; d_gene: .; CDR3nt: TGTGCCAGCAGCTTACTTGCCGGCGATTTAGGAATAGATACGCAGTATTTT; CDR3aa: CASSLLAGDLGIDTQYF
j_gene: TRBJ2-3; abundance: .; len: 17; v_gene: TRBV29-1; d_gene: .; CDR3nt: TGCAGCGTTGACTCCGACGGTCAGGGCTTTGCGGGAGATACGCAGTATTTT; CDR3aa: CSVDSDGQGFAGDTQYF
j_gene: TRBJ2-3; abundance: few; len: 15; v_gene: TRBV4-3; d_gene: .; CDR3nt: TGCGCCAGCAGTCGGACTGCGGCAAGGGCAGATACGCAGTATTTT; CDR3aa: CASSRTAARADTQYF
j_gene: TRBJ1-2; abundance: .; len: 15; v_gene: TRBV20-1; d_gene: .; CDR3nt: TGCAGTGCTAGACTAGCCGGGGGAGCTAACTATGGCTACACCTTC; CDR3aa: CSARLAGGANYGYTF
j_gene: TRBJ2-7; abundance: .; len: 14; v_gene: TRBV28; d_gene: .; CDR3nt: TGTGCCAGCAGCTTAGGCTCGCCAGGGATCGAGCAGTACTTC; CDR3aa: CASSLGSPGIEQYF
j_gene: TRBJ1-6; abundance: .; len: 17; v_gene: TRBV7-8; d_gene: .; CDR3nt: TGTGCCAGCAGTTATAGCACAGGGCAGTCCTATAATTCACCCCTCCACTTT; CDR3aa: CASSYSTGQSYNSPLHF
j_gene: TRBJ1-1; abundance: .; len: 11; v_gene: TRBV29-1; d_gene: .; CDR3nt: TGCAGCGTTGAAGGGGCCCTAGAAGCTTTCTTT; CDR3aa: CSVEGALEAFF
j_gene: TRBJ2-5; abundance: few; len: 16; v_gene: TRBV4-2; d_gene: .; CDR3nt: TGTGCCAGCAGCCAAGATGTTACCAAGTTAGTAGAGACCCAGTACTTC; CDR3aa: CASSQDVTKLVETQYF
j_gene: TRBJ2-3; abundance: .; len: 16; v_gene: TRBV28; d_gene: TRBD2; CDR3nt: TGTGCCAGCAGTGGCGCGGCGGGGGGGGACATAGATACGCAGTATTTT; CDR3aa: CASSGAAGGDIDTQYF
j_gene: TRBJ2-7; abundance: few; len: 15; v_gene: TRBV5-1; d_gene: .; CDR3nt: TGCGCCAGCAGCTTGGATGGCGGCGGACGCTACGAGCAGTACTTC; CDR3aa: CASSLDGGGRYEQYF
j_gene: TRBJ2-5; abundance: .; len: 15; v_gene: TRBV9; d_gene: .; CDR3nt: TGTGCCAGCAGCCCCGGAGAGGCAGTCCAAGAGACCCAGTACTTC; CDR3aa: CASSPGEAVQETQYF
j_gene: TRBJ2-1; abundance: many; len: 16; v_gene: TRBV7-2; d_gene: TRBD2; CDR3nt: TGTGCCAGCAGCTTAGTCGGGACTAGCGGGGGAAATGAGCAGTTCTTC; CDR3aa: CASSLVGTSGGNEQFF
j_gene: TRBJ1-4; abundance: .; len: 15; v_gene: TRBV7-9; d_gene: .; CDR3nt: TGTGCCAGCAGCCCGGGGCGTATCGATAATGAAAAACTGTTTTTT; CDR3aa: CASSPGRIDNEKLFF
j_gene: TRBJ1-6; abundance: few; len: 14; v_gene: TRBV20-1; d_gene: TRBD1; CDR3nt: TGCAGTGCTAGGCCCCCAGGGGGCGATTCACCCCTCCACTTT; CDR3aa: CSARPPGGDSPLHF
j_gene: TRBJ2-5; abundance: .; len: 15; v_gene: TRBV7-2; d_gene: TRBD2; CDR3nt: TGTGCCAGCAATAACTTAGCGGGGCCTCAAGAGACCCAGTACTTC; CDR3aa: CASNNLAGPQETQYF
j_gene: TRBJ2-7; abundance: .; len: 15; v_gene: TRBV6-2/TRBV6-3; d_gene: .; CDR3nt: TGTGCCAGCAGTCCTTACTGGGCCCTCTCCTACGAGCAGTACTTC; CDR3aa: CASSPYWALSYEQYF
j_gene: TRBJ2-7; abundance: few; len: 16; v_gene: TRBV15; d_gene: TRBD1; CDR3nt: TGTGCCACCAGCAGAAAACCCGGGACAGGGTCCTACGAGCAGTACTTC; CDR3aa: CATSRKPGTGSYEQYF
j_gene: TRBJ2-1; abundance: .; len: 17; v_gene: TRBV28; d_gene: .; CDR3nt: TGTGCCAGCACCTGGATAGGGGGGGGGACCGAATACAATGAGCAGTTCTTC; CDR3aa: CASTWIGGGTEYNEQFF
j_gene: TRBJ2-7; abundance: few; len: 16; v_gene: TRBV7-2; d_gene: TRBD1; CDR3nt: TGTGCCAGCAGCCTTGACCTACAGGGGGCCTCCTACGAGCAGTACTTC; CDR3aa: CASSLDLQGASYEQYF
j_gene: TRBJ2-5; abundance: .; len: 13; v_gene: TRBV20-1; d_gene: .; CDR3nt: TGCAGTGCTGAAAGTAGGGCTCTAGAGACCCAGTACTTC; CDR3aa: CSAESRALETQYF
j_gene: TRBJ2-7; abundance: .; len: 15; v_gene: TRBV28; d_gene: TRBD1; CDR3nt: TGTGCCAGCAGCACCGGGACAGGGAGGCCCTACGAGCAGTACTTC; CDR3aa: CASSTGTGRPYEQYF